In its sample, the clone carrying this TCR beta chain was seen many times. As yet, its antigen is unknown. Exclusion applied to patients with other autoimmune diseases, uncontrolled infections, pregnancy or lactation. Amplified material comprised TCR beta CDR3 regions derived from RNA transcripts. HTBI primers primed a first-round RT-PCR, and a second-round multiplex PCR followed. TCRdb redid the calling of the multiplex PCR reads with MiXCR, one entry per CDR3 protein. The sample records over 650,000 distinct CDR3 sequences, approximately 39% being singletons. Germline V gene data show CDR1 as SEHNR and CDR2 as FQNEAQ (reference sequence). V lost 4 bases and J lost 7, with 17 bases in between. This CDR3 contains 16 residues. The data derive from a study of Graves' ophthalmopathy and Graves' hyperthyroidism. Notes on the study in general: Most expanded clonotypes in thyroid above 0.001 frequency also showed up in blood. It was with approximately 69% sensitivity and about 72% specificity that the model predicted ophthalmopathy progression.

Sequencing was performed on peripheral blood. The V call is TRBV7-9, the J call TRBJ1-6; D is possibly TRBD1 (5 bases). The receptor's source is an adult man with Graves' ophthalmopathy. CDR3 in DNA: TGTGCCAGCAGCTCCGACCACGGGGCCCCCAATTCACCCCTCCACTTT. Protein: CASSSDHGAPNSPLHF.